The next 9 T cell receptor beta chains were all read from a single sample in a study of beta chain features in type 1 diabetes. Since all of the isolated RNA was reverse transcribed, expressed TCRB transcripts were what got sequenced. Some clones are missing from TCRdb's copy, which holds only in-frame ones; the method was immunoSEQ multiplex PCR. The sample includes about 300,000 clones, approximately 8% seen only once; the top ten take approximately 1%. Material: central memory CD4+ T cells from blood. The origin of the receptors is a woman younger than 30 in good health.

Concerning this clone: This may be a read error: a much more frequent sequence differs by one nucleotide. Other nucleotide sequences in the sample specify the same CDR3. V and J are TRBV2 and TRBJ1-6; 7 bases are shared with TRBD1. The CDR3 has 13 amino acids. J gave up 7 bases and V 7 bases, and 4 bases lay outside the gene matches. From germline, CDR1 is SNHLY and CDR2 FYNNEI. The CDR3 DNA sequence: TGTGCCAGCACCGGGACAGAGAATTCACCCCTCCACTTT. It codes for CASTGTENSPLHF. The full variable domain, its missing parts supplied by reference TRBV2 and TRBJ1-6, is EPEVTQTPSHQVTQMGQEVILRCVPISNHLYFYWYRQILGQKVEFLVSFYNNEISEKSEIFDDQFSVERPDGSNFTLKIRSTKLEDSAMYFCASTGTENSPLHFGNGTRLTVT.

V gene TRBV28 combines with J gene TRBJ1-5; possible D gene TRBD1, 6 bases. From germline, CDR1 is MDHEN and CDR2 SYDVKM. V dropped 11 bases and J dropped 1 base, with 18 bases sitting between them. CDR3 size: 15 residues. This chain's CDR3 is CAVITGIYSNQPQHF. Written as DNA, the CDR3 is TGTGCCGTTATTACAGGGATTTACAGCAATCAGCCCCAGCATTTT.

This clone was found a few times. The chain's CDR3 is CASRRSGDNQPQHF. CDR3 nucleotide sequence: TGTGCCAGTAGGAGATCGGGGGACAATCAGCCCCAGCATTTT. The chain uses TRBV19 and TRBJ1-5; tentative D call: TRBD1 (5 bases). This CDR3 is 14 amino acids long. Trimming removed 6 bases at V and 3 bases at J, with 12 bases between. Per the germline V gene, CDR1 is LNHDA and CDR2 is SQIVND (reference sequence).

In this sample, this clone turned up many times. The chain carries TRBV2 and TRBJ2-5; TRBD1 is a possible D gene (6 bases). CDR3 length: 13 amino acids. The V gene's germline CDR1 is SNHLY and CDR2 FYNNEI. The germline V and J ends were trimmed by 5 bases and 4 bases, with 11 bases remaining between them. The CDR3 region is CASSRDTGETQYF. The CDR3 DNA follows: TGTGCCAGCAGTCGGGACACCGGAGAGACCCAGTACTTC.

CDR3 residues: CSGGQGDYGYTF. The CDR3 region has the DNA TGCAGCGGGGGACAGGGGGACTATGGCTACACCTTC. V gene TRBV29-1 combines with J gene TRBJ1-2; TRBD1 aligns across 11 bases. CDR1 is SQVTM and CDR2 is ANQGSEA in the germline V gene. The CDR3 extends over 12 amino acids. With 7 bases clipped from V and 3 bases from J, the junction kept 1 base outside the gene matches.

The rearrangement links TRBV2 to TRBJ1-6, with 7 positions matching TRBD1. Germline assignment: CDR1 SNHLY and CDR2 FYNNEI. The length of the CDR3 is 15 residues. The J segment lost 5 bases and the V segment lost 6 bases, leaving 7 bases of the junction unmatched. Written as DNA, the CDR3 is TGTGCCAGCAGATGGGACAGTTTGAATAATTCACCCCTCCACTTT. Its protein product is CASRWDSLNNSPLHF. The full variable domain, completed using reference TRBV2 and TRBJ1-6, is EPEVTQTPSHQVTQMGQEVILRCVPISNHLYFYWYRQILGQKVEFLVSFYNNEISEKSEIFDDQFSVERPDGSNFTLKIRSTKLEDSAMYFCASRWDSLNNSPLHFGNGTRLTVT.

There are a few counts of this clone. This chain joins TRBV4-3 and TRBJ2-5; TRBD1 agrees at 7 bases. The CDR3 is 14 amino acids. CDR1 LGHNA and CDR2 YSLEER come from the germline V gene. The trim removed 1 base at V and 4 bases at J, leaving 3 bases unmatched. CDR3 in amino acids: CASSQVSGGETQYF. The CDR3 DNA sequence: TGCGCCAGCAGCCAAGTGTCAGGGGGAGAGACCCAGTACTTC.

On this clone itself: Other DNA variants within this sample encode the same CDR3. The CDR3 DNA sequence: TGCGCCAGCAGCTTAGGGCCCGGCACTGAAGCTTTCTTT. Encoded protein: CASSLGPGTEAFF. The genes are TRBV5-1 and TRBJ1-1, with no clear D. The CDR3 totals 13 residues. Deletions cut 2 bases from V and 4 bases from J, with 9 bases between. CDR1 is SGHRS, CDR2 YFSETQ, per germline.

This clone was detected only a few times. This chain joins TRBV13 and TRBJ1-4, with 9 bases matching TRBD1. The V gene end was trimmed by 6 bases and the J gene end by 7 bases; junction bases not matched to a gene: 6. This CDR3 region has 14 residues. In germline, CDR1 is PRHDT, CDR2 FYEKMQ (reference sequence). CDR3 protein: CASRLGQGGEKLFF. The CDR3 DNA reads TGTGCCAGCAGGCTGGGACAGGGCGGTGAAAAACTGTTTTTT.